This T cell receptor beta chain came from a study of regulatory T cells in long-lasting Graves disease. CDR3 size: 13 residues. CDR1 and CDR2 (germline): MNHNS, SASEGT. Between the trimmed V and J ends, which lost 7 bases and 1 base, there was a span of 10 bases. Time point noted: persistent/refractory GD, antithyroid drugs over 5 years with positive TRAb. Construction of the TCR library relied on RNA isolated from PBMCs. By American Thyroid Association guidelines, Graves' disease was diagnosed in the cohort. iRepertoire HTBI primers and Arm-PCR of CDR3 regions built TCR beta libraries. TCRdb passed the multiplex PCR reads through MiXCR, listing each CDR3 protein once. This table holds some 370,000 distinct CDR3 sequences, 20% found once.

Sequencing was performed on peripheral blood mononuclear cells (PBMCs), taken when the disease was refractory, from a patient treated with antithyroid drugs. The TCR comes from a female donor with Graves disease. V usage is TRBV6-1 and J usage is TRBJ1-1, with no clear D. The CDR3 nucleotides read TGTGCCAGCATAAATCAACCGAACACTGAAGCTTTCTTT. Translated, it gives CASINQPNTEAFF.